This T cell receptor beta chain was observed in a study of blood T cells in healthy people across ages. Study background: Per every two T cells, about one barcoded beta molecule was captured by template switching. Study observations and caveats: When set beside aged donors, long-lived donors presented more naive CD4+ cells and higher diversity.

A second PCR, run for roughly 7 to 11 cycles, used a sample-barcoded 5' primer plus a J-beta primer mix. The authors tagged each cDNA molecule using a template-switch adaptor with 12 random nucleotides. Using its own MiXCR run on the 5' RACE reads, TCRdb lists one record per CDR3 protein. This table holds approximately 820,000 distinct CDR3 sequences, approximately 44% found once. Only a few counts were recorded for this clonotype. Its antigen is unknown. This may arise from a read error, as a much more abundant clone is one base away. This clonotype was obtained from a man in his sixties in good health. Sequencing was carried out using blood.

CDR3 residues: CASSVGTASAEQYF. As DNA, the CDR3 is TGTGCCAGCAGCGTAGGGACTGCGAGCGCTGAGCAGTACTTC. The chain couples TRBV9 to TRBJ2-5; a possible D gene is TRBD2 (5 bases). The CDR3 runs to 14 residues. The germline CDR1 and CDR2 sequences are SGDLS and YYNGEE. Trimming left V 0 bases short and J 11 bases short, with 17 bases between.